This T cell receptor (beta chain) was obtained from a study of blood T cells in healthy people across ages. Study conclusions and caveats: Underestimates were what the diversity estimates from one million T cells were considered to be.

As to this clonotype: Its cognate antigen is unknown.

Trimming shortened V by 8 bases and J by 6 bases, and 17 bases separated the two germline ends. Germline V lookup: CDR1 SGHTA, CDR2 FQGNSA. The CDR3 loop spans 14 amino acids. Each donor gave 9.5 to 10 milliliters of peripheral blood. A J-beta primer mix and a sample-barcoded 5' primer were used in a second PCR of roughly 6 to 11 cycles. Using its own MiXCR run on the 5' RACE reads, TCRdb lists one record per CDR3 protein. The sample has 870,000 or so distinct CDR3 sequences, 25% to 30% seen once. This clonotype was obtained from a woman older than 75 in good health. Material for sequencing was blood. The chain combines TRBV7-2 with TRBJ2-1, with a weak D call TRBD1 (6 bases). This CDR3 is CASLRASRGNEQFF. The CDR3, as DNA: TGTGCCAGCCTCCGGGCCAGCAGGGGCAATGAGCAGTTCTTC.